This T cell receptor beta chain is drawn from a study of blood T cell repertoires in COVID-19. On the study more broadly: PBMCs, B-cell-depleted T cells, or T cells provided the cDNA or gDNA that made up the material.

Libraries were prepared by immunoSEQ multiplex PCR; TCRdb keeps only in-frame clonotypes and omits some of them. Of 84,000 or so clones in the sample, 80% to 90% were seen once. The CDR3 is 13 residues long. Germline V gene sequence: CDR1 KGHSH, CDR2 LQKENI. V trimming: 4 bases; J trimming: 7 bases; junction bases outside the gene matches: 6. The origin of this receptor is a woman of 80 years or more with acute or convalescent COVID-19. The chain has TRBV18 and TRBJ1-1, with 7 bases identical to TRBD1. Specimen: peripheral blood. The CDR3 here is CASSRQGGFEAFF. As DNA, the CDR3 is TGTGCCAGCTCACGGCAGGGGGGTTTTGAAGCTTTCTTT.